Listed here is a single TCR beta chain. No antigen is known for it. The sample originates from a study of shared clonotypes between healthy human individuals. Study findings and constraints: Rarefaction showed that sequencing of sorted subsets was incomplete (despite large depth).

Naive CD8 isolation took CD45RO-negative cells positively selected for CCR7 and excluded terminally differentiated effector memory CD45RA+ cells. This CDR3 has 15 residues. The V gene's germline CDR1 is SGHTA and CDR2 FQGTGA. Germline trimming cut 3 bases from V and 3 bases from J; bases unmatched to any gene: 5. Repertoires were generated with immunoSEQ multiplex PCR, while TCRdb's copy carries only in-frame clones and drops some. This repertoire shows under 1 million clones, over 90% found once; its top ten account for nearly 25%. The clonotype comes from a man under 40 in good health. The rearrangement uses TRBV7-3 and TRBJ2-1, with 7 bases matching TRBD2. Sequencing was carried out using naive CD8+ T cells sorted from blood. The CDR3 nucleotides are TGTGCCAGCAGCTTGGATCTAGCGGACTACAATGAGCAGTTCTTC. Translated, it gives CASSLDLADYNEQFF. Together with reference TRBV7-3 and TRBJ2-1, the CDR3 gives the full variable domain: GAGVSQTPSNKVTEKGKYVELRCDPISGHTALYWYRQSLGQGPEFLIYFQGTGAADDSGLPNDRFFAVRPEGSVSTLKIQRTERGDSAVYLCASSLDLADYNEQFFGPGTRLTVL.